The rows below give T cell receptor beta chains drawn from one sample of a study of cytomegalovirus exposure and HLA in healthy donors. TCRdb's table, derived via immunoSEQ multiplex PCR, lists solely in-frame clones and lacks some. The sample consists of some 120,000 clones, 73% of them appearing once. Specimen: PBMCs. The origin of the receptors is a man aged 55 to 70 in good health and CMV-seropositive. Both conserved end residues are part of each CDR3. The D gene is left open where the match is weak. Clone size is stated in some rows and not others, as once, few, many or a class when expanded.

CDR3 protein	CDR3 DNA	J gene	V gene	D gene	clone size
CGVGKSTGVNTEAFF	TGTGGGGTAGGGAAGTCGACAGGGGTGAACACTGAAGCTTTCTTT	TRBJ1-1	TRBV10-3	TRBD1	-
CASQGQGNYEQFF	TGTGCCAGCCAAGGACAGGGTAATTATGAGCAGTTCTTC	TRBJ2-1	TRBV6-6	TRBD1	-
CASSFKGTEPQETQYF	TGTGCCAGCAGCTTCAAAGGGACAGAGCCTCAAGAGACCCAGTACTTC	TRBJ2-5	TRBV7-9	TRBD1	once
CASSQKLNEQFF	TGTGCCAGTAGTCAGAAGTTGAATGAGCAGTTCTTC	TRBJ2-1	TRBV19	-	-
CASVLGSGYTEAFF	TGTGCCAGCGTATTAGGATCAGGGTACACTGAAGCTTTCTTT	TRBJ1-1	TRBV28	-	few
CASSFGRGYEQYF	TGTGCCAGCAGTTTTGGCAGGGGGTACGAGCAGTACTTC	TRBJ2-7	TRBV27	TRBD1	few
CASSPRGGTGELFF	TGTGCCAGCTCACCAAGGGGGGGCACCGGGGAGCTGTTTTTT	TRBJ2-2	TRBV18	-	many
CASSSKTGWNTEAFF	TGTGCCAGCAGCTCGAAGACAGGGTGGAACACTGAAGCTTTCTTT	TRBJ1-1	TRBV5-4	TRBD1	-
CASSGGGLGTGELFF	TGTGCCAGCAGCGGCGGGGGCTTGGGCACCGGGGAGCTGTTTTTT	TRBJ2-2	TRBV9	-	-
CASSQGQGWAETQYF	TGTGCCAGCAGCCAGGGACAGGGTTGGGCGGAGACCCAGTACTTC	TRBJ2-5	TRBV6-5	TRBD1	-
CASSRAGFLYGYTF	TGTGCCAGCAGCCGAGCGGGTTTCCTCTATGGCTACACCTTC	TRBJ1-2	TRBV5-4	-	-
CASSMGNQDTDTQYF	TGTGCCAGTAGTATGGGCAACCAGGACACAGATACGCAGTATTTT	TRBJ2-3	TRBV19	-	-
CASSQDYTETGIYTDTQYF	TGCGCCAGCAGCCAAGACTATACAGAGACAGGGATCTACACAGATACGCAGTATTTT	TRBJ2-3	TRBV4-1	TRBD1	-
CASSEEPPGQGAEAFF	TGTGCCAGCAGTGAAGAGCCCCCGGGACAGGGGGCTGAAGCTTTCTTT	TRBJ1-1	TRBV2	TRBD1	-
CASSLRTVSGELFF	TGTGCCAGCAGCTTACGGACTGTGTCCGGGGAGCTGTTTTTT	TRBJ2-2	TRBV9	-	-
CASSFTQGSYEQYF	TGTGCCAGCAGCTTTACCCAGGGATCCTACGAGCAGTACTTC	TRBJ2-7	TRBV11-2	-	-
CASSLFTGFSGSPLHF	TGTGCCAGCAGTTTATTCACAGGGTTCAGCGGCTCACCCCTCCACTTT	TRBJ1-6	TRBV28	-	-
CASRQGQDGELFF	TGTGCCAGCAGGCAGGGGCAAGACGGGGAGCTGTTTTTT	TRBJ2-2	TRBV25-1	-	few
CSVTSGGSTDTQYF	TGCAGCGTTACTAGCGGGGGAAGCACAGATACGCAGTATTTT	TRBJ2-3	TRBV29-1	TRBD2	-
CASSGGLAGGKSVF	TGCGCCAGCAGCGGGGGACTAGCGGGGGGGAAATCGGTCTTC	TRBJ2-1	TRBV5-1	TRBD2	once
CASRHQGQGNTGELFF	TGCGCCAGCCGCCACCAGGGACAGGGGAACACCGGGGAGCTGTTTTTT	TRBJ2-2	TRBV5-1	TRBD1	-
CASSLSLGGGSAGELFF	TGCGCCAGCAGCTTGTCGTTAGGGGGTGGTTCCGCCGGGGAGCTGTTTTTT	TRBJ2-2	TRBV5-1	-	few
CASSAEQSINQPQHF	TGTGCCAGCAGTGCAGAACAGTCCATCAATCAGCCCCAGCATTTT	TRBJ1-5	TRBV2	-	-
CASSRDREVTDTQYF	TGTGCCAGCTCAAGGGACAGGGAGGTCACAGATACGCAGTATTTT	TRBJ2-3	TRBV18	TRBD1	-
CASSRSGGKTSAFF	TGCGCCAGCAGCCGCTCAGGGGGCAAGACGTCAGCTTTCTTT	TRBJ1-1	TRBV5-1	TRBD1	-
CASSPPGQPQHF	TGTGCCAGCAGCCCCCCGGGTCAGCCCCAGCATTTT	TRBJ1-5	TRBV28	-	-
CASSWGGGATDTQYF	TGCGCCAGCAGCTGGGGTGGGGGGGCAACCGATACGCAGTATTTT	TRBJ2-3	TRBV5-1	-	-
CASQPGRRGGVTAGANVLTF	TGCGCCAGCCAACCTGGGCGGCGGGGGGGCGTAACGGCTGGGGCCAACGTCCTGACTTTC	TRBJ2-6	TRBV5-1	TRBD2	-
CASSLVTGIRSDTQYF	TGCGCCAGCAGCCTCGTGACAGGGATCAGATCAGATACGCAGTATTTT	TRBJ2-3	TRBV5-1	TRBD1	-
CASSPTPGQTTNTQYF	TGCGCCAGCAGCCCGACCCCGGGACAGACCACTAATACGCAGTATTTT	TRBJ2-3	TRBV5-1	TRBD1	-
CASSFKQGARGTGELFF	TGTGCCAGCAGCTTTAAACAGGGGGCGCGGGGCACCGGGGAGCTGTTTTTT	TRBJ2-2	TRBV7-3	TRBD1	-
CASSLDRDTYEQYF	TGTGCCAGCAGCTTAGACAGGGACACCTACGAGCAGTACTTC	TRBJ2-7	TRBV5-4	TRBD1	-
CASSLAGGPETQYF	TGTGCCAGCAGCCTAGCGGGGGGGCCTGAGACCCAGTACTTC	TRBJ2-5	TRBV7-3	TRBD2	-
CASSFLRGRSTGELFF	TGTGCCAGCAGCTTCCTCAGGGGGCGAAGCACCGGGGAGCTGTTTTTT	TRBJ2-2	TRBV11-2	TRBD1	-